The clone carrying this TCR beta chain turned up a few times. The V end lost 2 bases, the J end lost 1 base, and 17 bases lay between the germline ends. This CDR3 region has 18 residues. Germline V gene sequence: CDR1 LNHDA, CDR2 SQIVND (reference sequence). This entry comes from a study of blood T cell repertoires in COVID-19. A Seattle source enrolled patients during active infection and followed them longitudinally. Methods used by the authors: Amplified reference gene primers provided the basis for estimating nucleated cell counts. Some clones are missing from TCRdb's copy, which holds only in-frame ones; the method was immunoSEQ multiplex PCR. V and J calls and clone size are those listed in that table; D and trimming were worked out from the DNA. The repertoire holds 300,000 to 350,000 clones, about nine tenths seen once, with around 9.9% in the top ten.

The sequenced sample was peripheral blood. V is TRBV19 and J is TRBJ2-2, with TRBD1 as a possible D gene (5 bases). This receptor was taken from a man aged 30 to 45 with COVID-19, enrolled during active disease. CDR3 sequence reads: CASSIWGTNLKNTGELFF. CDR3 in DNA: TGTGCCAGTAGTATATGGGGCACAAACCTTAAGAACACCGGGGAGCTGTTTTTT.